The entry that follows covers one TCR beta chain sequence. Original data processing: Scientists estimated how many nucleated cells there were by amplifying reference gene primers. Method: immunoSEQ multiplex PCR; TCRdb's copy keeps in-frame clones and lacks some. That table gives V, J and clone size, and the DNA gave D and trimming. Counted here are around 500,000 clones, roughly 90% occurring once; the ten biggest clones make up roughly 1.9%. The entry originates in a study of blood T cell repertoires in COVID-19. About the research overall: The cDNA or gDNA used as material had been derived from T cells, B-cell-depleted T cells, or PBMCs.

The CDR3 runs to 13 residues. Germline V gene data show CDR1 as KGHDR and CDR2 as SFDVKD. Trimming cost V 12 bases and J 4 bases; bases outside gene matches: 9. The TCR comes from a woman aged 35 to 49 who had recovered from COVID-19. This sequence joins TRBV24-1 and TRBJ1-2; 8 bases are shared with TRBD1. Sequencing was carried out using PBMCs or T cells enriched from blood (not recorded which). CDR3 nucleotides: TGTGCCGCCGCGGACAGGGTAGGCTATGGCTACACCTTC. Its translation: CAAADRVGYGYTF.